The clone carrying this T cell receptor (beta chain) was observed a few times. Its antigen is currently unknown. This record belongs to a study of blood T cells in healthy people across ages. General observations from the study: The diversity estimates, figures obtained from one million T cells, were considered underestimates. With age, beta diversity per million T cells declined roughly linearly, significantly by approximately 41.

A second PCR of about 7 to 12 cycles used a sample-barcoded 5' primer and a J-beta primer mix. TCRdb called the 5' RACE reads again in MiXCR, with one record for every CDR3 protein. The repertoire has around 1,600,000 distinct CDR3 sequences, roughly 43% of them found once; the top ten carry around 4%. Samples had at least 7 million PBMCs isolated from them. Samples each yielded at least 5.5 micrograms of total RNA. Sequenced input: blood. This TCR derives from a woman aged 18 to 35 in good health.

CDR3 loop: CASSLYSGGNTEAFF. CDR3 nucleotides: TGTGCCAGCAGTTTATATTCAGGGGGGAACACTGAAGCTTTCTTT. The chain couples TRBV28 to TRBJ1-1; 7 bases fit TRBD1. CDR3 length: 15 amino acids. V dropped 1 base and J dropped 1; count of bases not matched to a gene: 3. Germline V lookup: CDR1 MDHEN, CDR2 SYDVKM.